Listed below are T cell receptor beta chains from one sample, sequenced in a study of T cell responses to AZD1222 COVID-19 vaccine. Here immunoSEQ multiplex PCR was the method, and the copy in TCRdb shows in-frame clones only, minus some. The sample consists of 140,000 to 150,000 clones, about 90% of them appearing once. The material sequenced was peripheral blood, taken on day 0 of AZD1222 vaccination. These receptors originate from an adult in good health. Both conserved end residues are part of each CDR3. The order of the fields is D gene, V gene, J gene, clone size, CDR3 DNA, CDR3 protein. A D gene is named only where the DNA matches it firmly. Clone size is given for some rows only: seen once, a few or many times, or a class if the clone is expanded.

>TRBD2|TRBV7-9|TRBJ2-1|.
TGTGCCAGCAGCTTAACCGGGACTAGTAACGATGAGCAGTTCTTC
CASSLTGTSNDEQFF
>.|TRBV19|TRBJ2-7|.
TGTGCCAGTAGTATTAGCGGCTACGAGCAGTACTTC
CASSISGYEQYF
>TRBD1|TRBV11-2|TRBJ1-6|.
TGTGCCAGCAGCCTCGGGACAGGGTATTCACCCCTCCACTTT
CASSLGTGYSPLHF
>.|TRBV15|TRBJ1-2|.
TGTGCCACCAGCAGAGGTTACCCGGGGGAGGGCGGCTATGGCTACACCTTC
CATSRGYPGEGGYGYTF
>.|TRBV5-1|TRBJ1-1|.
TGCGCCAGCAGCTTGGACCTGACGGCTGAAGCTTTCTTT
CASSLDLTAEAFF
>TRBD1|TRBV19|TRBJ1-1|.
TGTGCCATATCCCTGAGGGGACAGAGGAGCGAAGCTTTCTTT
CAISLRGQRSEAFF
>.|TRBV10-3|TRBJ1-1|.
TGTGCCATCAGTGGGAGTTTGAACGGAGTGGGCCCTGAAGCTTTCTTT
CAISGSLNGVGPEAFF
>TRBD1|TRBV5-1|TRBJ1-2|.
TGCGCCAGCAGCCCCTCGGGACAGGGACGTGGCGGCTACACCTTC
CASSPSGQGRGGYTF
>.|TRBV10-2|TRBJ1-1|.
TGCGCCAGGGGGGCGGAGAACACTGAAGCTTTCTTT
CARGAENTEAFF
>.|TRBV6-5|TRBJ1-3|.
TGTGCCAGCAGTAGACAGGACCCCTCTGGAAACACCATATATTTT
CASSRQDPSGNTIYF
>.|TRBV4-3|TRBJ2-7|.
TGCGCCAGCAGCCAAGATAGCTCCTACGAGCAGTACTTC
CASSQDSSYEQYF
>.|TRBV29-1|TRBJ2-7|.
TGCAGCGTTGAGGTGGGAATGTTGGGGGAGCAGTACTTC
CSVEVGMLGEQYF
>.|TRBV7-2|TRBJ2-5|once
TGTGCCAGCAGCTTACCCGGGGGTTGGGAGACCCAGTACTTC
CASSLPGGWETQYF
>.|TRBV28|TRBJ2-3|.
TGTGCCAGCAGTTTATTAGTCGGCAGCACAGATACGCAGTATTTT
CASSLLVGSTDTQYF
>.|TRBV11-2|TRBJ2-1|.
TGTGCCAGCAGCTTGGGCAACTACAATGAGCAGTTCTTC
CASSLGNYNEQFF
>.|TRBV5-6|TRBJ1-3|.
TGTGCCAGCAGCTTGTTAGGGGCTGGAAACACCATATATTTT
CASSLLGAGNTIYF
>TRBD1|TRBV6-1|TRBJ1-5|.
TGTGCCAGCAGTCCCGGGACAGGGGTTCAGCCCCAGCATTTT
CASSPGTGVQPQHF
>.|TRBV6-5|TRBJ2-1|.
TGTGCCAGCAGGCCCGACAAAAACGTCTACAATGAGCAGTTCTTC
CASRPDKNVYNEQFF
>TRBD1|TRBV27|TRBJ1-6|.
TGTGCCAGCAGTCAACTCGCAGGGGGGCTTAGATCACCCCTCCACTTT
CASSQLAGGLRSPLHF
>.|TRBV3-1/TRBV3-2|TRBJ2-7|once
TGTGCCAGCAGCCCTCAGGGCTGGACCTACGAGCAGTACTTC
CASSPQGWTYEQYF
>.|TRBV7-3|TRBJ1-1|.
TGTGCCAGCAGCTCGACAGGACTAAACACTGAAGCTTTCTTT
CASSSTGLNTEAFF
>.|TRBV29-1|TRBJ1-2|.
TGCAGCGTTAAGGGGGGCCCTCTTGAAGGCTACACCTTC
CSVKGGPLEGYTF
>TRBD1|TRBV7-2|TRBJ2-2|.
TGTGCCAGCAGCCCGTCCGGGACAGGGACTAACACCGGGGAGCTGTTTTTT
CASSPSGTGTNTGELFF
>TRBD1|TRBV7-3|TRBJ1-5|.
TGTGCCAGCAGCTTAACGACAGGGGGCAATCAGCCCCAGCATTTT
CASSLTTGGNQPQHF
>.|TRBV6-1|TRBJ2-2|.
TGTGCCAGCAGTGAATGGGGGACAGGGGAGCTGTTTTTT
CASSEWGTGELFF
>TRBD1|TRBV5-1|TRBJ2-1|.
TGCGCCAGCAGCTGGACAGGGGGCAGGTATGAGCAGTTCTTC
CASSWTGGRYEQFF
>TRBD2|TRBV18|TRBJ2-7|.
TGTGCCAGCTCACCACCGACTAGCGGTATCTACGAGCAGTACTTC
CASSPPTSGIYEQYF
>TRBD2|TRBV5-6|TRBJ2-1|.
TGTGCCAGCAGCTTGGCGGCTAGCGGGTACAATGAGCAGTTCTTC
CASSLAASGYNEQFF
>TRBD1|TRBV2|TRBJ1-4|.
TGTGCCAGCAGGTTACAACAAACAGGGGCTGAAAAACTGTTTTTT
CASRLQQTGAEKLFF
>.|TRBV5-6|TRBJ1-5|.
TGTGCCAGCAGCTTGGGTTTGGGCCCCCGGGCTTTTAATCAGCCCCAGCATTTT
CASSLGLGPRAFNQPQHF
>.|TRBV5-4|TRBJ2-3|.
TGTGCCAGCAGCTTTGGAGGAACTAGCACAGATACGCAGTATTTT
CASSFGGTSTDTQYF
>TRBD1|TRBV5-1|TRBJ1-1|.
TGCGCCAGCAGACTGGGCTGGGGACAGGCTGAAGCTTTCTTT
CASRLGWGQAEAFF
>.|TRBV6-1|TRBJ1-2|.
TGTGCCAGCAGTGAAGCCCGGGACACAACTAACTATGGCTACACCTTC
CASSEARDTTNYGYTF
>.|TRBV6-4|TRBJ2-1|.
TGTGCCAGCAGCCATGAGCAGTTCTTC
CASSHEQFF
>.|TRBV27|TRBJ2-3|.
TGTGCCAGCAGTTTAATGGGAGCACGGAGCACAGATACGCAGTATTTT
CASSLMGARSTDTQYF
>TRBD1|TRBV2|TRBJ1-5|.
TGTGCCAGCAGCCGGACAGGGGATCAGCCCCAGCATTTT
CASSRTGDQPQHF
>.|TRBV28|TRBJ1-4|once
TGTGCCAGCAGTTTAATAGGGACTAATGAAAAACTGTTTTTT
CASSLIGTNEKLFF
>.|TRBV28|TRBJ1-3|.
TGTGCCAGCAGTTTGTCAGCGACCTCTGGAAACACCATATATTTT
CASSLSATSGNTIYF
>.|TRBV30|TRBJ2-1|.
TGTGCCTGGAGTGTACAGGGACTTGCTTACAATGAGCAGTTCTTC
CAWSVQGLAYNEQFF
>TRBD1|TRBV5-1|TRBJ2-2|.
TGCGCCAGCAGCTTACGGACAGGATTCGGGGAGCTGTTTTTT
CASSLRTGFGELFF
>.|TRBV30|TRBJ1-3|.
TGTGCCTGGAGTGTCGTCTCTGGAAACACCATATATTTT
CAWSVVSGNTIYF
>TRBD2|TRBV19|TRBJ2-2|.
TGTGCCAGCGGACTAGCGGGATACACCGGGGAGCTGTTTTTT
CASGLAGYTGELFF
>.|TRBV28|TRBJ1-2|.
TGTGCCAGCAGTTACGTCGGGGACGGCTATGGCTACACCTTC
CASSYVGDGYGYTF
>.|TRBV6-5|TRBJ2-7|.
TGTGCCAGCAGTCGAGGGGGAGGCTCCTACGAGCAGTACTTC
CASSRGGGSYEQYF
>.|TRBV30|TRBJ1-2|.
TGTGCCAGATCCGGGACCCCTGTAGTCGGCTACACCTTC
CARSGTPVVGYTF
>.|TRBV6-5|TRBJ1-6|.
TGTGCCATCGGGAGCTCCTATAATTCACCCCTCCACTTT
CAIGSSYNSPLHF
>.|TRBV25-1|TRBJ2-2|.
TGTGCCAGCAGACGTACCGGGGAGCTGTTTTTT
CASRRTGELFF
>.|TRBV5-1|TRBJ2-3|.
TGCGCCAGCAGCTTGGCCTTACAACGCAACACAGATACGCAGTATTTT
CASSLALQRNTDTQYF
>.|TRBV28|TRBJ1-1|once
TGTGCCAGCAGTTTAGGGGTAACTGAAGCTTTCTTT
CASSLGVTEAFF
>.|TRBV10-3|TRBJ1-4|.
TGTGCCGCCACGGGTGGTACCGATGCTAATGAAAAACTGTTTTTT
CAATGGTDANEKLFF
>.|TRBV6-2/TRBV6-3|TRBJ2-7|once
TGTGCCAGCAGTTACCTGACAGGCACCAGCTCCTACGAGCAGTACTTC
CASSYLTGTSSYEQYF
>.|TRBV10-3|TRBJ2-7|.
TGTGCCACTGCGGAGCTTTACGAGCAGTACTTC
CATAELYEQYF
>.|TRBV3-1/TRBV3-2|TRBJ1-2|.
TGTGCCAGCAGCCCCACGCGGGGGTCAGGTAGTGGCTACACCTTC
CASSPTRGSGSGYTF